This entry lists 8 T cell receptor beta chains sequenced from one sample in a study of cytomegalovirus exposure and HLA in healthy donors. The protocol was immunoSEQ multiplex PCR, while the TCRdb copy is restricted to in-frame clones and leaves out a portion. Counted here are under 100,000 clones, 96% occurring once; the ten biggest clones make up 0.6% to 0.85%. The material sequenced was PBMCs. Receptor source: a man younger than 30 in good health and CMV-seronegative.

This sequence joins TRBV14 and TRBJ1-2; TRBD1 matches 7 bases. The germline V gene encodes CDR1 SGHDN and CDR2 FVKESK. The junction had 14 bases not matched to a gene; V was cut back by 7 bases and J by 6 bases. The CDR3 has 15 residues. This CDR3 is CASKYGGQLADGYTF. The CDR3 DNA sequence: TGTGCCAGCAAGTATGGGGGACAGCTGGCGGATGGCTACACCTTC.

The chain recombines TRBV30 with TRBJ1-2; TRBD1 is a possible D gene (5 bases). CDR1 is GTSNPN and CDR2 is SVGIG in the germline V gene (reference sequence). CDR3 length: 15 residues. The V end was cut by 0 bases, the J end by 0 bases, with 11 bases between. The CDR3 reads CAWSVQALPNYGYTF. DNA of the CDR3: TGTGCCTGGAGTGTACAGGCACTGCCTAACTATGGCTACACCTTC.

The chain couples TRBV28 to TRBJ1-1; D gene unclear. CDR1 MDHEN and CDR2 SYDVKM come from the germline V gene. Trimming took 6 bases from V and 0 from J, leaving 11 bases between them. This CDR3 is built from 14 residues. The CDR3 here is CASSLTDMNTEAFF. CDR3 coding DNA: TGTGCCAGCAGCCTAACAGACATGAACACTGAAGCTTTCTTT.

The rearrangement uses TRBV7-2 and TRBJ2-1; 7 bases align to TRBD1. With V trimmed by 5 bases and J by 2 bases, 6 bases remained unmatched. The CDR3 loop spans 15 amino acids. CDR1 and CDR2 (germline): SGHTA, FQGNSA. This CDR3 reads CASSLTTGPYNEQFF. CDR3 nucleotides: TGTGCCAGCAGCCTAACGACAGGGCCCTACAATGAGCAGTTCTTC. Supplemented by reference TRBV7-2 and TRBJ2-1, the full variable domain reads GAGVSQSPSNKVTEKGKDVELRCDPISGHTALYWYRQSLGQGLEFLIYFQGNSAPDKSGLPSDRFSAERTGGSVSTLTIQRTQQEDSAVYLCASSLTTGPYNEQFFGPGTRLTVL.

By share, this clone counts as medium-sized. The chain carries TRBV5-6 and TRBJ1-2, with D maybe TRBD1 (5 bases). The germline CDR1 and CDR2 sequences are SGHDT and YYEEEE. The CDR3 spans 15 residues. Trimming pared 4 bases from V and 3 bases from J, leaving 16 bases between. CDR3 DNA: TGTGCCAGCAGCGCACCCGGGACGGGAGACTATGGCTACACCTTC. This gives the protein CASSAPGTGDYGYTF.

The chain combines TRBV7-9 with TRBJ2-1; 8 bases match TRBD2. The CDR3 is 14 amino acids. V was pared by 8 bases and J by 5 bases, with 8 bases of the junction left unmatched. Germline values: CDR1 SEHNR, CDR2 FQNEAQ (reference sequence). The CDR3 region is CASAPGLDHNEQFF. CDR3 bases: TGTGCCAGCGCCCCGGGACTAGACCACAATGAGCAGTTCTTC.

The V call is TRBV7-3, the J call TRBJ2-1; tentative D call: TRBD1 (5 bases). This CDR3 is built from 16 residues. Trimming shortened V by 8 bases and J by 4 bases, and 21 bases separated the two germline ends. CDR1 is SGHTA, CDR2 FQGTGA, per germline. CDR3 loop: CASEPPDKILYNEQFF. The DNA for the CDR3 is TGTGCCAGCGAGCCACCGGACAAGATTCTGTACAATGAGCAGTTCTTC.

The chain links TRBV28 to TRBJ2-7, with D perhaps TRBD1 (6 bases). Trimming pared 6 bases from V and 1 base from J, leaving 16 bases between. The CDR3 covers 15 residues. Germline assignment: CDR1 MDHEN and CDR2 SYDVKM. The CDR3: CASSAGASPSYEQYF. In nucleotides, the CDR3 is TGTGCCAGCAGCGCAGGGGCTAGCCCATCCTACGAGCAGTACTTC.